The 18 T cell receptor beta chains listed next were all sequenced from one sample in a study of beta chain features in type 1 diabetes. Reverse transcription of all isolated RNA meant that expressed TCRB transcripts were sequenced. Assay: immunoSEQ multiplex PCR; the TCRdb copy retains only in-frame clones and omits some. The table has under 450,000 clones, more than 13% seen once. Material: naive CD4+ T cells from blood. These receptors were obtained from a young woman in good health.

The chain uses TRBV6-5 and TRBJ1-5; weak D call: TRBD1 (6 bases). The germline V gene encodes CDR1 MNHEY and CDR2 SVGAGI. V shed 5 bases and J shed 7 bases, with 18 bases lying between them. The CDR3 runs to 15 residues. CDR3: CASSTGGGGVQPQHF. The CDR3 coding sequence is TGTGCCAGCAGTACTGGGGGAGGGGGGGTGCAGCCCCAGCATTTT.

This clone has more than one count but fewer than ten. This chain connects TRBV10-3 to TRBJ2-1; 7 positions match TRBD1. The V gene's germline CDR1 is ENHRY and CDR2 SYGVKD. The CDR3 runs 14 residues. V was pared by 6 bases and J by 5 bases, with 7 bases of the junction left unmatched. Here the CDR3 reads CAISFNRGNNEQFF. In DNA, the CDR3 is TGTGCCATCAGCTTTAACAGGGGAAACAATGAGCAGTTCTTC.

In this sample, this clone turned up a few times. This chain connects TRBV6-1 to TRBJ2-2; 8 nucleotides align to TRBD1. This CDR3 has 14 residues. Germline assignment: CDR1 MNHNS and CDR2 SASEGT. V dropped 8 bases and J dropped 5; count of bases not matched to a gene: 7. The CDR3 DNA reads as TGTGCCAGCTATGGACAGGGCTTGACCGGGGAGCTGTTTTTT. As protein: CASYGQGLTGELFF.

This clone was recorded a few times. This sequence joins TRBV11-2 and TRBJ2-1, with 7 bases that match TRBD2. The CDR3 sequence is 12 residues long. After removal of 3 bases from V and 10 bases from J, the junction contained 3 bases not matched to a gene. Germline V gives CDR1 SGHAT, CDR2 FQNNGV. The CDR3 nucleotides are TGTGCCAGCAGCTTGAGGGAGGGGGAGCAGTTCTTC. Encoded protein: CASSLREGEQFF. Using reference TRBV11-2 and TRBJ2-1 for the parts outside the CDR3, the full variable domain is EAGVAQSPRYKIIEKRQSVAFWCNPISGHATLYWYQQILGQGPKLLIQFQNNGVVDDSQLPKDRFSAERLKGVDSTLKIQPAKLEDSAVYLCASSLREGEQFFGPGTRLTVL.

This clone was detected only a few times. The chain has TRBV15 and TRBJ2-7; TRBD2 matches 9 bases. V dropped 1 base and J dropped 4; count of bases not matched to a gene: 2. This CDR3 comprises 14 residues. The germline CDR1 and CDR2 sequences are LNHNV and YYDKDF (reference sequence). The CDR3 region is CATSRGLAGYEQYF. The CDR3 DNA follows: TGTGCCACCAGCAGAGGTCTAGCGGGATACGAGCAGTACTTC.

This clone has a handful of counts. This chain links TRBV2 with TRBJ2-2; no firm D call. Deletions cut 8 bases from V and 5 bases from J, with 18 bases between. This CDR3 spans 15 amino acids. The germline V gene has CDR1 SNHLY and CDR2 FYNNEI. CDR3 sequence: CASQLEFIPTGELFF. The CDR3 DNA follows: TGTGCCAGCCAGTTGGAGTTTATCCCGACCGGGGAGCTGTTTTTT.

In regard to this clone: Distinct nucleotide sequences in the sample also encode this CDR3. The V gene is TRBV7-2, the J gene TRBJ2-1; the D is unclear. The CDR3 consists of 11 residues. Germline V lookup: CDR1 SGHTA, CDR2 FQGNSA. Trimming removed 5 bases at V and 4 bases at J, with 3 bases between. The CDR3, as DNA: TGTGCCAGCAGCCCGTACAATGAGCAGTTCTTC. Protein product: CASSPYNEQFF.

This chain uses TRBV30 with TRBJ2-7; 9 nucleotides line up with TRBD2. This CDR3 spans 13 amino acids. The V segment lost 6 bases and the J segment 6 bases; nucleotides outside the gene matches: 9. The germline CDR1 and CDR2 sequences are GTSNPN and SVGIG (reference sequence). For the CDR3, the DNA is TGTGCCTGCAAGACTAGCGGACTAATCGAGCAGTACTTC. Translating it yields CACKTSGLIEQYF. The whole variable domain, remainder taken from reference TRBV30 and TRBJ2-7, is SQTIHQWPATLVQPVGSPLSLECTVEGTSNPNLYWYRQAAGRGLQLLFYSVGIGQISSEVPQNLSASRPQDRQFILSSKKLLLSDSGFYLCACKTSGLIEQYFGPGTRLTVT.

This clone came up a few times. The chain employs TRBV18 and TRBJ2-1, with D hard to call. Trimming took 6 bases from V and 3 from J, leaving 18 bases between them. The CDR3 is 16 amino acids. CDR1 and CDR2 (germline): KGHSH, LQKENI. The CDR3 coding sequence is TGTGCCAGCTCCCTAGAAGACCGAAATGTCTACAATGAGCAGTTCTTC. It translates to CASSLEDRNVYNEQFF.

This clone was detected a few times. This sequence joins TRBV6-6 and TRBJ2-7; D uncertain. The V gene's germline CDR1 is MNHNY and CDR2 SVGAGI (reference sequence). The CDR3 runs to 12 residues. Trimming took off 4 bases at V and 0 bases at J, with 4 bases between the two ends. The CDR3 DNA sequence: TGTGCCAGCAGTTCTGTCTCCTACGAGCAGTACTTC. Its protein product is CASSSVSYEQYF.

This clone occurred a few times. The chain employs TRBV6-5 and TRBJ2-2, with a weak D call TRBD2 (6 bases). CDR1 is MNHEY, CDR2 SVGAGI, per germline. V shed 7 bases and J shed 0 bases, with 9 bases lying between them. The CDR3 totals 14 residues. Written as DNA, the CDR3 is TGTGCCAGCACCGGGAGCGCGAACACCGGGGAGCTGTTTTTT. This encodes CASTGSANTGELFF.

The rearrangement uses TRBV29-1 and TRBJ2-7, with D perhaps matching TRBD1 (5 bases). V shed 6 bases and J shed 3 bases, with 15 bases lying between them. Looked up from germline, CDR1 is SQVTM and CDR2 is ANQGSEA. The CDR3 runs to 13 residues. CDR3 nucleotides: TGCAGCGTCTTACAGGCAAACCACTACGAGCAGTACTTC. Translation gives CSVLQANHYEQYF.

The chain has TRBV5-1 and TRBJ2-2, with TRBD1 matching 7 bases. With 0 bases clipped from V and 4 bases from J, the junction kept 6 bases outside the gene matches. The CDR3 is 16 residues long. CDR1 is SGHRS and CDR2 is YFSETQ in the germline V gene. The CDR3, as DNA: TGCGCCAGCAGCTTGGCTACCGGGACAGCCACCGGGGAGCTGTTTTTT. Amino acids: CASSLATGTATGELFF.

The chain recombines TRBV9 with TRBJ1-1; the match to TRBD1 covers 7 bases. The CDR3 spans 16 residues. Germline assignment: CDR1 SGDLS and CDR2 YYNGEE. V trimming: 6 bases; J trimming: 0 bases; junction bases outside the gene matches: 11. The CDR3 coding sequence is TGTGCCAGCAACGAATTGTGGGGACAGATGAACACTGAAGCTTTCTTT. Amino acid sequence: CASNELWGQMNTEAFF. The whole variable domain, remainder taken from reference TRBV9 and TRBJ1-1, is DSGVTQTPKHLITATGQRVTLRCSPRSGDLSVYWYQQSLDQGLQFLIQYYNGEERAKGNILERFSAQQFPDLHSELNLSSLELGDSALYFCASNELWGQMNTEAFFGQGTRLTVV.

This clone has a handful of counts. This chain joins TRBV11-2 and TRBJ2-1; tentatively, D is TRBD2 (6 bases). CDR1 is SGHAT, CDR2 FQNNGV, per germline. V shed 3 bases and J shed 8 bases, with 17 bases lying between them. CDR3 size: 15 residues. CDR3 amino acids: CASSFPLRDEHEQFF. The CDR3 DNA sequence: TGTGCCAGCAGCTTTCCTCTGCGGGACGAGCATGAGCAGTTCTTC.

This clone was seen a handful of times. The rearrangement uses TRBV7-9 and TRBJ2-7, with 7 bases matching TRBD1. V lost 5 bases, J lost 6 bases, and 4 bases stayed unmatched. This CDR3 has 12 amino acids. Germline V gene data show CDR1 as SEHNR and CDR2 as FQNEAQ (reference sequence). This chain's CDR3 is CASSPSGGEQYF. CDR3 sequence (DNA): TGTGCCAGCAGCCCCTCAGGGGGCGAGCAGTACTTC. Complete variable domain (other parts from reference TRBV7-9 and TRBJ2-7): DTGVSQNPRHKITKRGQNVTFRCDPISEHNRLYWYRQTLGQGPEFLTYFQNEAQLEKSRLLSDRFSAERPKGSFSTLEIQRTEQGDSAMYLCASSPSGGEQYFGPGTRLTVT.

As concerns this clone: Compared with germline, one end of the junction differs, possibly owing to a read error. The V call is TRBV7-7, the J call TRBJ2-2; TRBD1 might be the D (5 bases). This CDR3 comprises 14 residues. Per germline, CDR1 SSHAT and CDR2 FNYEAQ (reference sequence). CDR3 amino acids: CASSSDRNTGELFF. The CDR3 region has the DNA TGTGCTAGCAGCTCTGACAGAAACACCGGGGAGCTGTTTTTT.

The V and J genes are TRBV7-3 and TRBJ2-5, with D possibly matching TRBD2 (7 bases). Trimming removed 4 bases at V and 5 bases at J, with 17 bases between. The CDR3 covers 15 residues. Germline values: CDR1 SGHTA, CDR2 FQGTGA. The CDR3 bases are TGTGCCAGCAGCTCTCAACAGGGAGGGGGGGAGACCCAGTACTTC. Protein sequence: CASSSQQGGGETQYF.